This TCR beta chain was profiled in a study of shared clonotypes between healthy human individuals. Study overall: Donor composition was two women and three men, aged 18 to 49.

Measured with immunoSEQ multiplex PCR; TCRdb has only the in-frame clones, and not every one. The sample has 600,000 to 750,000 clones; roughly 72% are singletons. The length of the CDR3 is 15 residues. Looked up from germline, CDR1 is MNHEY and CDR2 is SVGAGI. J gave up 9 bases and V 6 bases, and 6 bases lay outside the gene matches. Both subsets, CD45RA+ naive and CD45RA-negative memory, were split from the CD4+ cells. The sequencing input was memory CD4+ T cells sorted from blood. Subset defined: CD45RA-negative fraction. The sequence came from a woman aged 25 to 39 in good health. V usage is TRBV6-5 and J usage is TRBJ2-1; 15 bases fit TRBD2. DNA of the CDR3: TGTGCCAGCAGCTCCGGACTAGCGGGAGGGGCTGAGCAGTTCTTC. Residues: CASSSGLAGGAEQFF.